The 28 T cell receptor beta chains reported below all come from one sample, sequenced in a study of shared clonotypes between healthy human individuals (dated by TCRdb to about 2020). Library construction relied on the immunoSEQ multiplex PCR assay. TCRdb provides this immuneACCESS table in a form limited to in-frame rearrangements. Some clones are lacking; in checked studies, under half of them reflect an unresolved V gene, and why the rest are absent is not known. The sample table contains 950,000 to 1,300,000 clones; only one count was recorded for approximately 70% of them. The ten largest account for approximately 1.5% of the sample. The sequenced material came from memory CD4+ T cells sorted from blood. The cell subset or site label, read with the paper, signifies: CD45RA-negative fraction. Receptors were obtained from a man younger than 35 in good health.

This clone was recorded once. This chain uses TRBV9 with TRBJ1-6; TRBD1 agrees at 7 bases. V dropped 0 bases and J dropped 6; count of bases not matched to a gene: 6. Germline CDR1 is SGDLS and CDR2 is YYNGEE. There are 16 residues in the CDR3. The DNA for the CDR3 is TGTGCCAGCAGCGTAGGGGACAGCCACTTTAATTCACCCCTCCACTTT. This encodes CASSVGDSHFNSPLHF. Based on the CDR3 plus reference TRBV9 and TRBJ1-6, the full variable domain is DSGVTQTPKHLITATGQRVTLRCSPRSGDLSVYWYQQSLDQGLQFLIQYYNGEERAKGNILERFSAQQFPDLHSELNLSSLELGDSALYFCASSVGDSHFNSPLHFGNGTRLTVT.

V is TRBV5-8 and J is TRBJ2-3; D remains unclear. Germline CDR1 is SGHTS and CDR2 is YDEGEE. Trimming took off 0 bases at V and 4 bases at J, with 6 bases between the two ends. The CDR3 spans 13 residues. CDR3 loop: CASSLGLSDTQYF. The CDR3 bases are TGTGCCAGCAGCTTGGGGCTCTCAGATACGCAGTATTTT.

V gene TRBV5-4 combines with J gene TRBJ1-2; D call uncertain. Germline CDR1 and CDR2: SGHNT and YYREEE (reference sequence). Trimming left V 0 bases short and J 3 bases short, with 9 bases between. This CDR3 has 14 residues. In nucleotides, the CDR3 is TGTGCCAGCAGCTTGGGGATTGGGGACTATGGCTACACCTTC. Protein product: CASSLGIGDYGYTF.

The chain combines TRBV30 with TRBJ2-3; D is unclear. Germline CDR1 GTSNPN, CDR2 SVGIG (reference sequence). Trimming stripped 3 bases from V and 5 bases from J, with 9 bases between. CDR3 size: 12 residues. CDR3 region: CAWRVIRDTQYF. CDR3 DNA sequence: TGTGCCTGGAGGGTCATAAGAGATACGCAGTATTTT.

The chain is built from TRBV30 and TRBJ1-5, with 11 bases aligning to TRBD1. Germline trimming cut 0 bases from V and 6 bases from J; bases unmatched to any gene: 4. The CDR3 is made up of 15 amino acids. Germline CDR1 reads GTSNPN; CDR2 reads SVGIG (reference sequence). The chain's CDR3 is CAWSVSGTGGQPQHF. The CDR3 DNA reads TGTGCCTGGAGTGTCTCCGGGACAGGGGGTCAGCCCCAGCATTTT.

The V and J genes are TRBV11-2 and TRBJ1-4; 8 nucleotides match TRBD1. This CDR3 spans 16 amino acids. Germline V lookup: CDR1 SGHAT, CDR2 FQNNGV. V was clipped by 5 bases and J by 2 bases; unmatched bases: 7. CDR3: CASSPGQGPTNEKLFF. CDR3 nucleotide sequence: TGTGCCAGCAGCCCTGGACAGGGCCCGACTAATGAAAAACTGTTTTTT.

The chain recombines TRBV9 with TRBJ2-1; a weak D match, TRBD2 (6 bases). Germline assignment: CDR1 SGDLS and CDR2 YYNGEE. The CDR3 is 15 amino acids. Trimming stripped 4 bases from V and 5 bases from J, with 16 bases between. The CDR3 sequence is CASSPRRGEDNEQFF. In DNA, the CDR3 is TGTGCCAGCAGCCCCAGGAGAGGGGAGGACAATGAGCAGTTCTTC.

This clone was seen only a few times. The gene calls are TRBV12-5 and TRBJ1-6; TRBD1 matches at 8 bases. V shed 1 base, J shed 11 bases, and the junction held 4 bases outside the gene matches. In germline, CDR1 is LGHNT, CDR2 FRNRAP. The CDR3 has 14 residues. As DNA, the CDR3 is TGTGCTAGTGGTTTGGACGGGACAGGCGCACCCCTCCACTTT. It yields the protein CASGLDGTGAPLHF.

The rearrangement joins TRBV5-6 to TRBJ1-2; a possible D gene is TRBD1 (5 bases). CDR1 and CDR2 (germline): SGHDT, YYEEEE. Trimming stripped 6 bases from V and 0 bases from J, with 15 bases between. This CDR3 contains 15 residues. CDR3 sequence (DNA): TGTGCCAGCATGTCTCAGGGAAAGTCTAACTATGGCTACACCTTC. It is translated as CASMSQGKSNYGYTF.

This sequence joins TRBV10-1 and TRBJ2-1; D is uncertain. The CDR3 extends over 16 amino acids. CDR1 WNHNN and CDR2 SYGVQD come from the germline V gene (reference sequence). Trimming removed 3 bases at V and 6 bases at J, with 18 bases between. The CDR3 coding sequence is TGCGCCAGCAGTGAAATGGGCAGTTGCGAATCCAATGAGCAGTTCTTC. Amino acid sequence: CASSEMGSCESNEQFF.

The chain recombines TRBV5-1 with TRBJ2-3; D tentatively reads TRBD1 or TRBD2 (6 bases each). V was clipped by 1 base and J by 5 bases, with 14 bases between them. Germline assignment: CDR1 SGHRS and CDR2 YFSETQ. The CDR3 covers 15 residues. CDR3 sequence reads: CASSLFTGGGDTQYF. The CDR3 bases are TGCGCCAGCAGCTTGTTTACTGGAGGGGGAGATACGCAGTATTTT. Using reference TRBV5-1 and TRBJ2-3 for the parts outside the CDR3, the full variable domain is KAGVTQTPRYLIKTRGQQVTLSCSPISGHRSVSWYQQTPGQGLQFLFEYFSETQRNKGNFPGRFSGRQFSNSRSEMNVSTLELGDSALYLCASSLFTGGGDTQYFGPGTRLTVL.

The V call is TRBV30, the J call TRBJ2-6, with a possible D match to TRBD1 (5 bases). The length of the CDR3 is 15 residues. Trimming left V 1 base short and J 4 bases short, with 11 bases between. Looked up from germline, CDR1 is GTSNPN and CDR2 is SVGIG (reference sequence). CDR3 residues: CAWSGRVSGANVLTF. The CDR3 DNA sequence: TGTGCCTGGAGTGGCAGGGTCTCCGGGGCCAACGTCCTGACTTTC.

The V and J genes are TRBV2 and TRBJ1-5, with D perhaps matching TRBD1 (5 bases). In germline, CDR1 is SNHLY, CDR2 FYNNEI. With 5 bases removed from V and 3 bases from J, the gap between germline ends came to 8 bases. The CDR3 runs 13 residues. The CDR3 region is CASSPGHNQPQHF. The CDR3 nucleotides read TGTGCCAGCAGTCCCGGACACAATCAGCCCCAGCATTTT.

The chain combines TRBV2 with TRBJ2-7, with a possible D match to TRBD1 (5 bases). The CDR3 is made up of 14 amino acids. V was cut by 0 bases and J by 7 bases, with 13 bases left in between. Looked up from germline, CDR1 is SNHLY and CDR2 is FYNNEI. CDR3 sequence reads: CASSEASQKGEQYF. DNA for the CDR3: TGTGCCAGCAGTGAAGCGTCTCAAAAGGGGGAGCAGTACTTC.

This chain joins TRBV18 and TRBJ2-7; 9 nucleotides line up with TRBD1. V trimming: 4 bases; J trimming: 5 bases; junction bases outside the gene matches: 0. There are 12 residues in the CDR3. Germline lookup yields CDR1 KGHSH and CDR2 LQKENI. This chain's CDR3 is CASSRTGDEQYF. The CDR3 region has the DNA TGTGCCAGCTCACGGACAGGGGACGAGCAGTACTTC.

As DNA, the CDR3 is TGTGCCAGCAGTGGAGGGGGCGCTTTTGAACTATACGAGCAGTACTTC. This gives the protein CASSGGGAFELYEQYF. The rearrangement links TRBV6-1 to TRBJ2-7; 7 nucleotides line up with TRBD1. The junction had 13 bases not matched to a gene; V was cut back by 4 bases and J by 4 bases. Germline V gene lookup returns CDR1 MNHNS and CDR2 SASEGT. The CDR3 runs to 16 residues.

This chain links TRBV5-6 with TRBJ1-6; D might be TRBD1 (5 bases). Germline CDR1 reads SGHDT; CDR2 reads YYEEEE. CDR3 length: 15 amino acids. Trimming pared 4 bases from V and 6 bases from J, leaving 14 bases between. CDR3 in amino acids: CASSRPTGINSPLHF. Here the CDR3 DNA reads TGTGCCAGCAGCCGCCCTACAGGCATTAATTCACCCCTCCACTTT. Filled out from reference TRBV5-6 and TRBJ1-6, the complete variable domain reads DAGVTQSPTHLIKTRGQQVTLRCSPKSGHDTVSWYQQALGQGPQFIFQYYEEEERQRGNFPDRFSGHQFPNYSSELNVNALLLGDSALYLCASSRPTGINSPLHFGNGTRLTVT.

Remarks on this clone: This likely reflects a read error, since a far larger clone is one base away. Within the sample, other DNA sequences also encode this same CDR3. Here the CDR3 DNA reads TGTGCCAGCTCACCGGACAGGGGCGGCAATCAGCCCCAGCATTTT. This codes for CASSPDRGGNQPQHF. The chain combines TRBV18 with TRBJ1-5, with 9 bases that match TRBD1. The CDR3 covers 15 residues. Germline-derived CDR1 and CDR2 are KGHSH and LQKENI. With V trimmed by 3 bases and J by 2 bases, 2 bases remained unmatched.

The chain employs TRBV27 and TRBJ1-6, with 8 bases matching TRBD1. The germline V gene encodes CDR1 MNHEY and CDR2 SMNVEV (reference sequence). The CDR3 is made up of 15 amino acids. Unmatched junction bases numbered 5, after V lost 3 bases and J lost 7 bases. This CDR3 reads CASSLTGVENSPLHF. In DNA, the CDR3 is TGTGCCAGCAGTTTGACAGGGGTAGAAAATTCACCCCTCCACTTT.

The rearrangement joins TRBV5-4 to TRBJ2-7, with D possibly TRBD2 on 6 matching bases. This CDR3 comprises 16 residues. Germline loops: CDR1 SGHNT, CDR2 YYREEE (reference sequence). Trimming took off 0 bases at V and 4 bases at J, with 17 bases between the two ends. The CDR3: CASSLGGREVGYEQYF. Here the CDR3 DNA reads TGTGCCAGCAGCTTGGGCGGCAGGGAGGTGGGTTACGAGCAGTACTTC.

V usage is TRBV6-5 and J usage is TRBJ2-1, with D uncertain. The V gene's germline CDR1 is MNHEY and CDR2 SVGAGI. The CDR3 runs 15 residues. V dropped 4 bases and J dropped 3 bases, with 13 bases sitting between them. CDR3 coding DNA: TGTGCCAGCAGTTCTTTAGCAAAAAACTACAATGAGCAGTTCTTC. Its translation: CASSSLAKNYNEQFF.

The gene calls are TRBV6-1 and TRBJ2-3; D possibly corresponds to TRBD1 (5 bases). CDR3 length: 15 amino acids. The V end lost 6 bases, the J end lost 2 bases, and 15 bases lay between the germline ends. From germline, CDR1 is MNHNS and CDR2 SASEGT. The DNA of the CDR3 is TGTGCCAGCAGCAACCCGGCCAGGGCCACAGATACGCAGTATTTT. It codes for CASSNPARATDTQYF.

The chain joins TRBV29-1 to TRBJ1-2; D is uncertain. V dropped 5 bases and J dropped 0 bases, with 7 bases sitting between them. Germline loops: CDR1 SQVTM, CDR2 ANQGSEA. The length of the CDR3 is 12 residues. In DNA form, the CDR3 reads TGCAGCGTTCAGCAGGCTAACTATGGCTACACCTTC. This gives the protein CSVQQANYGYTF.

In its sample, this clone was seen a few times. The V and J genes are TRBV5-1 and TRBJ2-3; 8 bases line up with TRBD2. The CDR3 spans 16 residues. V lost 4 bases to trimming and J lost 1 base; unmatched junction nucleotides: 8. The germline CDR1 and CDR2 sequences are SGHRS and YFSETQ. CDR3 in amino acids: CASSERAAGGTDTQYF. CDR3 DNA sequence: TGCGCCAGCAGCGAAAGGGCAGCGGGGGGCACAGATACGCAGTATTTT.

Note on this clone: Other DNA sequences in the sample encode the same CDR3. The chain combines TRBV7-3 with TRBJ1-1; D unresolved. V lost 4 bases to trimming and J lost 1 base, with 7 bases between them. The CDR3 loop spans 13 amino acids. Germline V CDR1 and CDR2: SGHTA, FQGTGA. The CDR3 is CASSSSGNTEAFF. CDR3 bases: TGTGCCAGCAGCTCCTCCGGGAACACTGAAGCTTTCTTT.

The genes are TRBV2 and TRBJ1-5; D gene unclear. Germline V gives CDR1 SNHLY, CDR2 FYNNEI. CDR3 length: 12 amino acids. V gave up 2 bases and J gave up 6 bases, with 5 bases separating them. DNA of the CDR3: TGTGCCAGCAGTGAAAGGGTTCAGCCCCAGCATTTT. Translation gives CASSERVQPQHF.

Only one count was recorded for this clone. The gene calls are TRBV28 and TRBJ1-4; D gene uncertain. The germline V gene encodes CDR1 MDHEN and CDR2 SYDVKM. V lost 2 bases to trimming and J lost 7 bases, with 14 bases between them. There are 15 residues in the CDR3. Here the CDR3 reads CASSLQVSRGEKLFF. The CDR3 DNA sequence: TGTGCCAGCAGTTTACAAGTCTCTCGGGGTGAAAAACTGTTTTTT.

This clone appeared once. This chain connects TRBV4-2 to TRBJ1-2, with a tentative D call TRBD1 (6 bases). Germline V gene data show CDR1 as LGHNA and CDR2 as YNFKEQ. The CDR3 is made up of 15 amino acids. The ends were cut back, 0 bases at V and 0 bases at J, with 8 bases in the middle. CDR3 bases: TGTGCCAGCAGCCAAGATGGGGGCGCTAACTATGGCTACACCTTC. As protein: CASSQDGGANYGYTF.